The 13 T cell receptor beta chains reported below all come from one sample, sequenced in a study of human T cells and chemical hapten exposure. Time point described: patch test 1, 2 weeks after DPC sensitization. Treatment specified: therapeutic diphenylcyclopropenone sensitization with weekly scalp DPC. A single record per CDR3 protein comes from TCRdb applying MiXCR to the RACE reads. The table lists some 380,000 distinct CDR3 sequences, approximately 5% of them singletons, with 2% to 2.5% in the top ten. Sequencing was performed on whole blood, taken in connection with sensitization to the hapten diphenylcyclopropenone (DPC). The receptor set was obtained from a woman aged 50 to 60 with alopecia areata. Some clones in this sample may be carry-over from other donors' samples.

This clonotype appeared a few times. Here the CDR3 DNA reads TGTGCCAGCAGCCCCTGGACTAGGAGGGAGACCCAGTACTTC. It encodes CASSPWTRRETQYF. The chain uses TRBV5-4 and TRBJ2-5; 7 nucleotides match TRBD2. Unmatched junction bases numbered 8, after V lost 4 bases and J lost 5 bases. This CDR3 is built from 14 residues. Germline CDR1 SGHNT, CDR2 YYREEE (reference sequence).

This clonotype was counted ten times or more. The chain employs TRBV28 and TRBJ2-3; D perhaps matches TRBD2 (7 bases). The length of the CDR3 is 16 residues. Germline V gene data show CDR1 as MDHEN and CDR2 as SYDVKM. V was trimmed by 6 bases and J by 8 bases, leaving 24 bases between them. The CDR3 loop reads CASRGGATAPLGTQYF. The CDR3 DNA sequence: TGTGCCAGCAGGGGGGGGGCGACTGCCCCCCTGGGTACGCAGTATTTT.

This clonotype was seen repeatedly, ten times or more. The chain employs TRBV29-1 and TRBJ1-1; no firm D call. There are 13 residues in the CDR3. V gave up 4 bases and J gave up 1 base, with 10 bases separating them. Per germline, CDR1 SQVTM and CDR2 ANQGSEA. The CDR3 nucleotides read TGCAGCGTTGGAGGGTTGGGGAACACTGAAGCTTTCTTT. This codes for CSVGGLGNTEAFF.

This clonotype showed up many times. This chain links TRBV7-2 with TRBJ2-4; 7 bases are shared with TRBD2. The J segment lost 3 bases and the V segment lost 3 bases, leaving 5 bases of the junction unmatched. The CDR3 contains 15 residues. Germline CDR1 reads SGHTA; CDR2 reads FQGNSA. CDR3 bases: TGTGCCAGCAGCTTCGGGGGGAGAGACAAAAACATTCAGTACTTC. It is translated as CASSFGGRDKNIQYF.

CDR3 loop: CASSLPLAGGSSYNEQFF. The CDR3, as DNA: TGTGCCAGCAGCTTACCCTTAGCGGGTGGGAGCTCCTACAATGAGCAGTTCTTC. The chain couples TRBV7-2 to TRBJ2-1, with 7 bases fitting TRBD2. The germline V gene encodes CDR1 SGHTA and CDR2 FQGNSA. This CDR3 is built from 18 residues. The V gene end was trimmed by 2 bases and the J gene end by 0 bases; junction bases not matched to a gene: 10.

The chain joins TRBV6-1 to TRBJ1-3; no firm D call. V lost 3 bases and J lost 0, with 9 bases in between. The CDR3 sequence is 15 residues long. Germline V gene lookup returns CDR1 MNHNS and CDR2 SASEGT. The CDR3 region is CASSDHPSSGNTIYF. The DNA of the CDR3 is TGTGCCAGCAGTGACCACCCGAGCTCTGGAAACACCATATATTTT.

This clonotype was counted at least ten times. This sequence joins TRBV20-1 and TRBJ1-5; TRBD1 aligns across 7 bases. This CDR3 region has 13 residues. Germline values: CDR1 DFQATT, CDR2 SNEGSKA (reference sequence). DNA of the CDR3: TGCAGCGTCCGGGACAGACCTAATCAGCCCCAGCATTTT. It translates to CSVRDRPNQPQHF.

This clonotype was seen repeatedly, ten times or more. J is TRBJ2-1 and V is TRBV20-1; D not certain. V lost 3 bases, J lost 4 bases, and 16 bases lay in between. CDR3 length equals 15 residues. Germline V gene lookup returns CDR1 DFQATT and CDR2 SNEGSKA (reference sequence). CDR3 region: CSARDPAFEYNEQFF. CDR3 nucleotides: TGCAGTGCTAGGGACCCCGCGTTCGAATACAATGAGCAGTTCTTC.

This clonotype was detected a few times. The chain recombines TRBV6-6 with TRBJ2-3; 8 positions agree with TRBD2. Germline V gene lookup returns CDR1 MNHNY and CDR2 SVGAGI (reference sequence). The J segment lost 8 bases and the V segment lost 0 bases, leaving 7 bases of the junction unmatched. This CDR3 contains 15 residues. The CDR3 loop reads CASSYSTGRASTQYF. The CDR3 coding sequence is TGTGCCAGCAGTTACTCGACCGGGAGGGCCTCTACGCAGTATTTT.

This clonotype was picked up many times. The V and J genes are TRBV2 and TRBJ2-3, with TRBD2 as a possible D gene (5 bases). CDR1 and CDR2 from the germline V gene are SNHLY and FYNNEI. Deletions cut 7 bases from V and 2 bases from J, with 10 bases between. This CDR3 contains 13 residues. In DNA, the CDR3 is TGTGCCAGCAACGGACTTCTCACAGATACGCAGTATTTT. Amino acid sequence: CASNGLLTDTQYF.

This clonotype was counted at least ten times. The chain is built from TRBV14 and TRBJ1-6; D is perhaps TRBD1 (5 bases). V lost 4 bases, J lost 7 bases, and 14 bases lay in between. Germline CDR1 reads SGHDN; CDR2 reads FVKESK. This CDR3 has 15 amino acids. The CDR3 loop is CASSLGGGSNSPLHF. The DNA for the CDR3 is TGTGCCAGCAGCCTGGGTGGGGGGTCGAATTCACCCCTCCACTTT.

This clonotype was observed a few times. The chain combines TRBV2 with TRBJ2-1; no firm D call. V was pared by 2 bases and J by 7 bases, with 9 bases between. Per germline, CDR1 SNHLY and CDR2 FYNNEI. This CDR3 region has 13 residues. CDR3 in amino acids: CASSEWSGNEQFF. CDR3 in DNA: TGTGCCAGCAGTGAATGGAGTGGGAATGAGCAGTTCTTC.

The chain combines TRBV4-1 with TRBJ2-7; D not certain. Germline V gene lookup returns CDR1 MGHRA and CDR2 YSYEKL. Trimming took 0 bases from V and 0 from J, leaving 12 bases between them. The CDR3 consists of 16 residues. CDR3 loop: CASSQDHSQSSYEQYF. CDR3 in DNA: TGCGCCAGCAGCCAAGATCATTCTCAGAGCTCCTACGAGCAGTACTTC.